This TCR beta chain comes out of a study of blood T cell repertoires in COVID-19. Participants came from roughly 24 US areas, aged roughly 18 to 90 years. Participant reports of clinical history set cohort assignment. Repertoires were generated with immunoSEQ multiplex PCR, while TCRdb's copy carries only in-frame clones and drops some. The table has around 160,000 clones, roughly 88% seen once. V lost 5 bases, J lost 3 bases, and 18 bases stayed unmatched. This CDR3 is 19 amino acids long. Germline CDR1 LNHNV, CDR2 YYDKDF (reference sequence). The sequenced sample consisted of PBMCs or T cells enriched from blood (not recorded which). The gene calls are TRBV15 and TRBJ2-2; 7 bases line up with TRBD2. This clonotype was obtained from a woman in her 30s with acute COVID-19. The CDR3 region has the DNA TGTGCCACCAGCCCCCGAACCCCCACTAGCGCCTGGTACACCGGGGAGCTGTTTTTT. Amino acids: CATSPRTPTSAWYTGELFF.